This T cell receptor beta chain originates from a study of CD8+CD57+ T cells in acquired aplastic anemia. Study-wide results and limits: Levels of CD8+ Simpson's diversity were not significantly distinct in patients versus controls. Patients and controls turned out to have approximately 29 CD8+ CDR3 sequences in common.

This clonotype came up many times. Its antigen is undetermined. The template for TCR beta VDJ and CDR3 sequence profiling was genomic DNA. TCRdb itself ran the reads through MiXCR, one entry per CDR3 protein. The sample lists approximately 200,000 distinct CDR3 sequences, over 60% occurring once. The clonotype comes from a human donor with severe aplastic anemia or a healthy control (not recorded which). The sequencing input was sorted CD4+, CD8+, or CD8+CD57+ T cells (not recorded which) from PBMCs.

CDR3 nucleotides: TGTGCCAGTAGTTTACAGGGGAGTTCTGACGAGCAGTACTTC. This encodes CASSLQGSSDEQYF. The chain recombines TRBV19 with TRBJ2-7, with 7 bases that match TRBD1. The V segment lost 5 bases and the J segment 5 bases; nucleotides outside the gene matches: 9. The CDR3 spans 14 residues. In germline, CDR1 is LNHDA, CDR2 SQIVND (reference sequence).